The 15 T cell receptor beta chains below were found in one sample sequenced in a study of monozygotic twins with inflammatory bowel disease. No DNA is given; TCRdb re-called the 5' RACE reads and lists each CDR3 protein once. Recorded here are fewer than 450,000 distinct CDR3 sequences; the top ten clones represent approximately 2.8%. Sample: blood. These TCRs come from a human donor with ulcerative colitis or Crohn's disease, or a healthy co-twin of an affected twin (not recorded which).

The CDR3 reads CASSLERSTEAFF. V gene TRBV7-9 combines with J gene TRBJ1-1. Germline-derived CDR1 and CDR2 are SEHNR and FQNEAQ (reference sequence). The CDR3 totals 13 residues. Together with reference TRBV7-9 and TRBJ1-1, the CDR3 gives the full variable domain: DTGVSQNPRHKITKRGQNVTFRCDPISEHNRLYWYRQTLGQGPEFLTYFQNEAQLEKSRLLSDRFSAERPKGSFSTLEIQRTEQGDSAMYLCASSLERSTEAFFGQGTRLTVV.

V and J are TRBV20-1 and TRBJ1-4; checking the TCRdb D call of TRBD1 is not possible without DNA. The CDR3 has 15 amino acids. Germline lookup yields CDR1 DFQATT and CDR2 SNEGSKA (reference sequence). This CDR3 reads CSARDPLGAGEKLFF.

The chain employs TRBV9 and TRBJ2-5. Germline values: CDR1 SGDLS, CDR2 YYNGEE. The CDR3 extends over 12 amino acids. This chain's CDR3 is CASSSRRETQYF.

Here the CDR3 reads CSARQFLNTGELFF. The J gene is TRBJ2-2, the V gene TRBV20-1. CDR3 size: 14 residues. Germline CDR1 DFQATT, CDR2 SNEGSKA (reference sequence).

This sequence joins TRBV6-1 and TRBJ1-4; TCRdb names TRBD1, which stays unverified in the absence of DNA. CDR3 length equals 17 residues. Germline CDR1 and CDR2: MNHNS and SASEGT. CDR3 region: CASKPGRGAATNEKLFF.

CDR3 amino acids: CASSVETGSRNTIYF. J is TRBJ1-3 and V is TRBV9; TCRdb returns TRBD1, unconfirmable since there is no DNA. Germline CDR1 is SGDLS and CDR2 is YYNGEE. The CDR3 spans 15 residues.

The chain joins TRBV29-1 to TRBJ2-1; no DNA is available, so the TRBD2 call from TCRdb remains unchecked. This CDR3 is built from 15 residues. CDR1 and CDR2 from the germline V gene are SQVTM and ANQGSEA. CDR3 region: CSVVSGGYNYNEQFF.

This sequence joins TRBV28 and TRBJ2-3; TCRdb lists TRBD1, though no DNA is available to test this call. The CDR3 is 16 residues long. Germline V gene data show CDR1 as MDHEN and CDR2 as SYDVKM. CDR3 amino acids: CASSSTGVISTDTQYF.

This chain joins TRBV20-1 and TRBJ1-1. From germline, CDR1 is DFQATT and CDR2 SNEGSKA (reference sequence). The CDR3 has 17 amino acids. CDR3 amino acids: CSARDTALGVEDTEAFF.

The V and J genes are TRBV20-1 and TRBJ2-5. The CDR3 is 14 amino acids. Germline CDR1 and CDR2: DFQATT and SNEGSKA (reference sequence). The CDR3 spells CSARDSSQVETQYF.

The V call is TRBV7-2, the J call TRBJ1-2; with no DNA, the TCRdb D assignment of TRBD1 cannot be verified. Looked up from germline, CDR1 is SGHTA and CDR2 is FQGNSA. The CDR3 is 14 residues long. CDR3 protein: CASSLDRSGHGYTF.

The rearrangement joins TRBV18 to TRBJ1-2. The CDR3 has 13 residues. CDR1 is KGHSH, CDR2 LQKENI, per germline. CDR3 sequence reads: CASSPDEIYGYTF.

This rearrangement joins TRBV12-3 or TRBV12-4 to TRBJ2-7; TCRdb's D call of TRBD2 is untestable without DNA. The CDR3 runs 14 residues. The CDR3 here is CASSFGGTLYEQYF.

The rearrangement joins TRBV7-3 to TRBJ2-1; TCRdb outputs TRBD1, but without DNA this stays unchecked. CDR1 SGHTA and CDR2 FQGTGA come from the germline V gene. CDR3 length: 16 residues. CDR3 sequence: CASSFLPRGGPDEQFF. Together with reference TRBV7-3 and TRBJ2-1, the CDR3 gives the full variable domain: GAGVSQTPSNKVTEKGKYVELRCDPISGHTALYWYRQSLGQGPEFLIYFQGTGAADDSGLPNDRFFAVRPEGSVSTLKIQRTERGDSAVYLCASSFLPRGGPDEQFFGPGTRLTVL.

V is TRBV19 and J is TRBJ1-1; TCRdb returns TRBD1, unconfirmable since there is no DNA. CDR1 is LNHDA, CDR2 SQIVND, per germline (reference sequence). The CDR3 loop spans 21 amino acids. The chain's CDR3 is CASSIDAAKLAQGLMFTEAFF.